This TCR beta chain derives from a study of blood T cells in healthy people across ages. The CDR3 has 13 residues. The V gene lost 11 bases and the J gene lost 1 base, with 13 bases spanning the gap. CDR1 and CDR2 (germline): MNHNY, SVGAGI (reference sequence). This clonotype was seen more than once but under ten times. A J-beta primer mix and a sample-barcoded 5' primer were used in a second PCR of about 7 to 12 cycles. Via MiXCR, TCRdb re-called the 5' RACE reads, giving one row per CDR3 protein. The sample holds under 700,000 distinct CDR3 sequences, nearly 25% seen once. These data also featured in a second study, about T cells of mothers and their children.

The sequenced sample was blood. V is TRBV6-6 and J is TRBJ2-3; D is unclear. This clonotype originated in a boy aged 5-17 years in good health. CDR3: CASEGIGTDTQYF. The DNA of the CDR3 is TGTGCCTCGGAAGGGATAGGCACAGATACGCAGTATTTT.